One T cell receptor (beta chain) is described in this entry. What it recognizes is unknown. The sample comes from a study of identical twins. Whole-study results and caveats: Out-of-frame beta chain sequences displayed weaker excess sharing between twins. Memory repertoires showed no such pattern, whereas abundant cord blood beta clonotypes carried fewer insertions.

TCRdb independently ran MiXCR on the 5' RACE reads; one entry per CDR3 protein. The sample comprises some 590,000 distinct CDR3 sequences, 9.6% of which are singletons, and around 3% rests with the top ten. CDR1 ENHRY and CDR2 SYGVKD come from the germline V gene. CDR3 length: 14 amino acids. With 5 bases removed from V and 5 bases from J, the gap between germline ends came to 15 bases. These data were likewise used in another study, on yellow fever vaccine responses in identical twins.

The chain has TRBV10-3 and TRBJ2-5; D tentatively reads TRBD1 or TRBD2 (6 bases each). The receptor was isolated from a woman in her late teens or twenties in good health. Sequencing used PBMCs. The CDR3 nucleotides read TGTGCCATCAGTCCAGGGGACTCCATGGAGACCCAGTACTTC. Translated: CAISPGDSMETQYF.